This T cell receptor (beta chain) was captured by sequencing in a study of vaccination and CD4 T cells after COVID-19. Turning to the study itself: The convalescents, six males and four females, included two who were Hispanic. A median of approximately 75 days (range 14 to 241) separated dose two from the taking of post-vaccine samples.

Germline CDR1 is MDHEN and CDR2 is SYDVKM. V was clipped by 5 bases and J by 3 bases, with 14 bases between them. The CDR3 is 14 amino acids. Treatment denoted: roughly nine-day PBMC culture with coronavirus spike peptide pools or control peptides (ViraFEST assay). Via ViraFEST, peptide pools expanded antigen-specific T cells before TCR sequencing. A remark on this clonotype: Its antigen is unidentified.

The Oncomine TCR Beta short-read assay was applied to DNA of cultured CD4+ T cells. Investigators isolated genomic DNA from cultured CD4+ T cells. TCRdb recomputed calls from the PCR reads with MiXCR, one row per CDR3 protein. Of 20,000 or so distinct CDR3 sequences in the sample, 47% were seen once. Sequenced: cultured CD4+ T cells from blood. The chain combines TRBV28 with TRBJ2-7; D unclear. The source of this sequence is a human donor with COVID-19. The CDR3 nucleotides read TGTGCCAGCAGTCCTTCAAAGACATTCTACGAGCAGTACTTC. It is translated as CASSPSKTFYEQYF.